This T cell receptor (beta chain) came from a study of early T cells in non-severe SARS-CoV-2 infection. The overall study: The study sequenced bulk RNA from unsorted whole blood, with chains unpaired. Overall study results and limits: Using VDJdb, the matching emphasized anti-spike CD8 responses while missing private and CD4 specificities.

This clonotype was counted ten times or more. Its target is not known. Germline V gene lookup returns CDR1 SGHRS and CDR2 YFSETQ. J was trimmed by 2 bases and V by 3 bases; bases with no gene match: 8. This CDR3 comprises 16 residues. The TCR library protocol attached unique molecular identifiers to the individual cDNA molecules. TCRdb redid the calling of the 5' RACE reads with MiXCR, one entry per CDR3 protein. The sample consists of tens of thousands of distinct CDR3 sequences, 8% to 10% of them appearing once. This clonotype was sampled from an adult who was a healthcare worker with PCR-confirmed SARS-CoV-2 infection or an uninfected control (not recorded which). V usage is TRBV5-1 and J usage is TRBJ2-3, with 8 bases aligning to TRBD1. The sequenced sample was whole blood. The CDR3 sequence is CASSSTGEHYTDTQYF. In nucleotides, the CDR3 is TGCGCCAGCAGCTCGACAGGGGAACACTACACAGATACGCAGTATTTT.